This TCR beta chain was sequenced in a study of graft-versus-host responses after intestinal transplantation. Overall study: Multivisceral, liver-intestinal, or isolated intestinal transplants were received by the recipients. Uniformly, recipients were administered anti-thymocyte globulin induction with subsequent tacrolimus and steroids for approximately three years.

This table comes from immunoSEQ multiplex PCR, and its TCRdb copy is limited to in-frame clones, with some not included. The sample carries over 100,000 clones, about 93% recorded once. About this clone itself: Its antigen is as yet unknown.

The CDR3 totals 15 residues. Germline CDR1 SGHRS, CDR2 YFSETQ. The ends were cut back, 3 bases at V and 5 bases at J, with 17 bases in the middle. This chain links TRBV5-1 with TRBJ2-5, with D unclear. This TCR was sampled from a human donor who received an intestinal transplant. The sequencing used unstimulated CD4+ T cells sorted from spleen or lymph node cells, collected before intestinal transplant. The chain's CDR3 is CASSSNPAPSETQYF. CDR3 sequence (DNA): TGCGCCAGCAGCTCAAACCCTGCCCCATCGGAGACCCAGTACTTC.